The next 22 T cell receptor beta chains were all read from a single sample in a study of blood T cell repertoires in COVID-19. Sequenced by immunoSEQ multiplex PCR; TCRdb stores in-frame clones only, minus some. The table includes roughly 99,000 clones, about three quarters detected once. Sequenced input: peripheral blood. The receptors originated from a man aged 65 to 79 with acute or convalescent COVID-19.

This CDR3 reads CASSQVGREAFF. Here the CDR3 DNA reads TGCGCCAGCAGTCAAGTCGGGAGGGAGGCTTTCTTT. This rearrangement joins TRBV10-1 to TRBJ1-1; D is unresolved. The V and J ends lost 5 bases and 11 bases respectively, with 15 bases between them. The CDR3 contains 12 residues. Germline V gene sequence: CDR1 WNHNN, CDR2 SYGVQD (reference sequence).

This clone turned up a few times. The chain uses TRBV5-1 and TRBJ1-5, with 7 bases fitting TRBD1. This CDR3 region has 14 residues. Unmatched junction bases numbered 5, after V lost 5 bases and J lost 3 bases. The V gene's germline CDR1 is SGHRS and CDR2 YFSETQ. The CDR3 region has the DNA TGCGCCAGCAGAGAGCAGGGGGACAATCAGCCCCAGCATTTT. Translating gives CASREQGDNQPQHF.

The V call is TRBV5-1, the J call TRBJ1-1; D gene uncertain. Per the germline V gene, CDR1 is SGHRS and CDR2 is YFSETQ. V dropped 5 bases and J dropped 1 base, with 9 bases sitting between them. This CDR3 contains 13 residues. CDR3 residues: CASRQIPNTEAFF. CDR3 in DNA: TGCGCCAGCAGACAGATTCCGAACACTGAAGCTTTCTTT.

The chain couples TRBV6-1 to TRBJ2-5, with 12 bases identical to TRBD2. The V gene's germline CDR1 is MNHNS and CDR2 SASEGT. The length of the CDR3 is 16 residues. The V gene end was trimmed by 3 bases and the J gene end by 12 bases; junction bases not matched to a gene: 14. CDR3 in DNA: TGTGCCAGCAGTGAGGCCGCAATAACTAGCGGGGGGCCTAAGTACTTC. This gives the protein CASSEAAITSGGPKYF.

This CDR3 reads CSAVGTPNYEQYF. CDR3 nucleotides: TGCAGCGCCGTGGGCACGCCTAACTACGAGCAGTACTTC. This rearrangement joins TRBV29-1 to TRBJ2-7; D unresolved. Per the germline V gene, CDR1 is SQVTM and CDR2 is ANQGSEA. The CDR3 sequence is 13 residues long. V was clipped by 7 bases and J by 3 bases, with 16 bases between them.

In DNA, the CDR3 is TGTGCCAGCAGCTCAATGGAACAGGGATACGAGCAGTACTTC. It translates to CASSSMEQGYEQYF. The chain combines TRBV7-6 with TRBJ2-7, with D possibly being TRBD1 (6 bases). The CDR3 sequence is 14 residues long. The V end was cut by 4 bases, the J end by 4 bases, with 14 bases between. CDR1 is SGHVS, CDR2 FNYEAQ, per germline.

As DNA, the CDR3 is TGTGCCAGCAGCCAAGAACCTCTTTCTAATGGCTACACCTTC. Translated, it gives CASSQEPLSNGYTF. This rearrangement joins TRBV3-1 (or the pseudogene TRBV3-2) to TRBJ1-2; D remains unclear. CDR3 size: 14 residues. Germline V gives CDR1 LGHDT, CDR2 YNNKEL (reference sequence). V lost 0 bases, J lost 6 bases, and 11 bases lay in between.

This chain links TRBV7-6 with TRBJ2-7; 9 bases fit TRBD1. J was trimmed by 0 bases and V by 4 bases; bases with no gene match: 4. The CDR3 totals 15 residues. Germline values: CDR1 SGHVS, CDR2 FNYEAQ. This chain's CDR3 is CASSSGTGSSYEQYF. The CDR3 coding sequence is TGTGCCAGCAGCTCCGGGACAGGGAGCTCCTACGAGCAGTACTTC.

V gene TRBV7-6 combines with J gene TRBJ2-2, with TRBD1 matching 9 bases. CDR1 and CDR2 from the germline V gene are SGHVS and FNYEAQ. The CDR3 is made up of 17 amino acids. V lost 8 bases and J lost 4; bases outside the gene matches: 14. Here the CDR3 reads CASVGRPGQGITGELFF. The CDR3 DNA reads TGTGCCAGCGTCGGACGGCCGGGACAGGGAATCACCGGGGAGCTGTTTTTT.

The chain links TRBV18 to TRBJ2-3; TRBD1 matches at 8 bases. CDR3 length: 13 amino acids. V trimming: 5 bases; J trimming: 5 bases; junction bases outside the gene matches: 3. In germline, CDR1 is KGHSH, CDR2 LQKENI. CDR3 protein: CASSSGGVDTQYF. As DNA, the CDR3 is TGTGCCAGCTCATCAGGGGGCGTAGATACGCAGTATTTT.

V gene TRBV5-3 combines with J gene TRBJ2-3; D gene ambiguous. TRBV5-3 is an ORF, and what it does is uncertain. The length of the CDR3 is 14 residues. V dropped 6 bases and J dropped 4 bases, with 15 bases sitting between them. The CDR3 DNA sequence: TGTGCCAGAACCAGATCGCACCCCCCAGATACGCAGTATTTT. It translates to CARTRSHPPDTQYF.

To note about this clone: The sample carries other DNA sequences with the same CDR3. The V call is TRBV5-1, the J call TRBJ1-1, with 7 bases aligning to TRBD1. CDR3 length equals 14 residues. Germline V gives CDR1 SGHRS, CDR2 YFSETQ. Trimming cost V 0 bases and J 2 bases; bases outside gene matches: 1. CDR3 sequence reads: CASSLVGGNTEAFF. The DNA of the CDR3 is TGCGCCAGCAGCTTGGTAGGGGGCAACACTGAAGCTTTCTTT.

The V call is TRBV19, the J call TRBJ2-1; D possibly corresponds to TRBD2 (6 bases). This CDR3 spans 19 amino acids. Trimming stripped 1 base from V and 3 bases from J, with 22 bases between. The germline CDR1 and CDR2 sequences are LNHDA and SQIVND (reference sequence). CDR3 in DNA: TGTGCCAGTAGTATAGGCCGCAGGACTACCGAAAGTCACTACAATGAGCAGTTCTTC. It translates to CASSIGRRTTESHYNEQFF. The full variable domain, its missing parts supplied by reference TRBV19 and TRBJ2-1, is DGGITQSPKYLFRKEGQNVTLSCEQNLNHDAMYWYRQDPGQGLRLIYYSQIVNDFQKGDIAEGYSVSREKKESFPLTVTSAQKNPTAFYLCASSIGRRTTESHYNEQFFGPGTRLTVL.

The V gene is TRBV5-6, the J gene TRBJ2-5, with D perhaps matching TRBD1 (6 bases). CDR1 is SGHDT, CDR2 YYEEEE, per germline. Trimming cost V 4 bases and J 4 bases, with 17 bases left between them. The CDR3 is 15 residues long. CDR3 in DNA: TGTGCCAGCAGCCTAAGTGGGCAGGGGTCAGAGACCCAGTACTTC. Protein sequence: CASSLSGQGSETQYF.

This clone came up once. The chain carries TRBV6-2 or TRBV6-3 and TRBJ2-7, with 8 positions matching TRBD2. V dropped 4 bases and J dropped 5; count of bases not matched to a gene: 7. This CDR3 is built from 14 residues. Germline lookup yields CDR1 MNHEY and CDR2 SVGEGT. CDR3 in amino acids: CASSFTGGPNEQYF. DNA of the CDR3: TGTGCCAGCAGTTTCACGGGGGGGCCCAACGAGCAGTACTTC.

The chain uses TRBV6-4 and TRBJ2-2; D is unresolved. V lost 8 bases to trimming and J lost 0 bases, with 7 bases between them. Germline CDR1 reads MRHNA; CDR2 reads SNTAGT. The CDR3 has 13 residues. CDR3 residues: CASSGPNTGELFF. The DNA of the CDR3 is TGTGCCAGCTCTGGGCCGAACACCGGGGAGCTGTTTTTT.

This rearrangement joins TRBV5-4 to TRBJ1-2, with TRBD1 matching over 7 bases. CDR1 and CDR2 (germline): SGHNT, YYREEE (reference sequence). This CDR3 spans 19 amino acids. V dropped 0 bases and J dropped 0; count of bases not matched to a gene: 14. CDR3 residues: CASSLGGGTDLKANYGYTF. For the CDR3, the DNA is TGTGCCAGCAGCTTGGGCGGGGGGACAGATCTTAAAGCTAACTATGGCTACACCTTC. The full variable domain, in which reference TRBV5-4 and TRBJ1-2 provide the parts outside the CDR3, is ETGVTQSPTHLIKTRGQQVTLRCSSQSGHNTVSWYQQALGQGPQFIFQYYREEENGRGNFPPRFSGLQFPNYSSELNVNALELDDSALYLCASSLGGGTDLKANYGYTFGSGTRLTVV.

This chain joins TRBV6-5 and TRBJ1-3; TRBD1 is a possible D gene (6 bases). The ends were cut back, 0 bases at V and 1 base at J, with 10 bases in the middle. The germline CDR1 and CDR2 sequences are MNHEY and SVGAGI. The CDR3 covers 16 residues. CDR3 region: CASSYSRGQSGNTIYF. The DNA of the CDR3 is TGTGCCAGCAGTTACTCGAGGGGACAATCTGGAAACACCATATATTTT.

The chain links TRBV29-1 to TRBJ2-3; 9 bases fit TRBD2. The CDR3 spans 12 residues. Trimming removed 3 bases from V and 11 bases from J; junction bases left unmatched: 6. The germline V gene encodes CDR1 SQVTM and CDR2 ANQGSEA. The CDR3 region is CSVEVAGVEQYF. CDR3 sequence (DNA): TGCAGCGTTGAGGTAGCGGGGGTTGAGCAGTATTTT.

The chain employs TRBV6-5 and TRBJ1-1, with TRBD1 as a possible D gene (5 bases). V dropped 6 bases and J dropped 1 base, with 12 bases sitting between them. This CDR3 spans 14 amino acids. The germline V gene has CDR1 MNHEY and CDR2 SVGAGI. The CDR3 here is CASRGGRENTEAFF. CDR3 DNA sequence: TGTGCCAGCAGGGGGGGTAGGGAGAACACTGAAGCTTTCTTT.

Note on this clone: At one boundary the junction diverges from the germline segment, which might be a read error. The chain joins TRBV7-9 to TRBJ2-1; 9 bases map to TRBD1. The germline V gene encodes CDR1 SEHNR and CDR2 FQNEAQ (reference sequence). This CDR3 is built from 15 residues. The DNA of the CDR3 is TGTGCCAGCAGCTTAGTGGACAGGGGAAACAATGAGCAGCTCTTC. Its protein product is CASSLVDRGNNEQLF.

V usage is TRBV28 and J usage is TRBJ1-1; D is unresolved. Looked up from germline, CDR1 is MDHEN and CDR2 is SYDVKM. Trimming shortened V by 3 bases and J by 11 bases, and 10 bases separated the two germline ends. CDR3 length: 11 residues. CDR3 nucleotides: TGTGCCAGCAGTTTTGGAGTAATGGCTTTCTTT. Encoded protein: CASSFGVMAFF.